Listed here are 19 T cell receptor beta chains from one sample, sequenced in a study of cytomegalovirus exposure and HLA in healthy donors. PCR used 60 Vbeta primers and 13 Jbeta primers. Libraries were prepared by immunoSEQ multiplex PCR; TCRdb keeps only in-frame clonotypes and omits some of them. With around 52,000 clones in the sample, the ten largest clones hold 8% to 13%. The sample taken for sequencing was PBMCs. These receptors were taken from a woman aged 45-65 years in good health and CMV-seropositive.

The chain links TRBV28 to TRBJ1-1; D uncertain. This CDR3 contains 15 residues. Germline loops: CDR1 MDHEN, CDR2 SYDVKM. With 2 bases removed from V and 10 bases from J, the gap between germline ends came to 20 bases. The CDR3 reads CASSLSLSQAFRAFF. The CDR3 DNA reads as TGTGCCAGCAGTTTAAGTCTGAGTCAGGCTTTTAGAGCTTTCTTT.

The V and J genes are TRBV27 and TRBJ2-5, with 7 nucleotides matching TRBD1. Losses at the gene ends were 3 bases for V and 4 bases for J; bases not matched to a gene: 5. Germline loops: CDR1 MNHEY, CDR2 SMNVEV (reference sequence). CDR3 size: 14 residues. CDR3 in amino acids: CASSLFAGGETQYF. In nucleotides, the CDR3 is TGTGCCAGCAGTTTGTTCGCAGGGGGAGAGACCCAGTACTTC.

The gene calls are TRBV11-2 and TRBJ2-2; D is possibly TRBD2 (5 bases). This CDR3 spans 13 amino acids. V was trimmed by 4 bases and J by 6 bases, leaving 9 bases between them. Germline CDR1 SGHAT, CDR2 FQNNGV. CDR3 bases: TGTGCCAGCAGCTCGGGGATCTCCGGGGAGCTGTTTTTT. Its translation: CASSSGISGELFF.

The genes are TRBV6-5 and TRBJ1-2; D gene uncertain. The ends were cut back, 2 bases at V and 7 bases at J, with 5 bases in the middle. Germline lookup yields CDR1 MNHEY and CDR2 SVGAGI. CDR3 length: 11 amino acids. The CDR3 DNA is TGTGCCAGCAGTTACCGGGGTGGCTACACCTTC. It codes for CASSYRGGYTF.

In the case of this clone: This specimen includes other DNA sequences encoding the same CDR3. The chain carries TRBV13 and TRBJ1-1; D may be TRBD1 (5 bases). The germline V gene has CDR1 PRHDT and CDR2 FYEKMQ (reference sequence). CDR3 size: 18 residues. This CDR3 reads CAFSQGGGWFPQNTEAFF. The CDR3 DNA sequence: TGTGCATTCAGCCAGGGAGGAGGATGGTTCCCTCAGAACACTGAAGCTTTCTTT.

The gene calls are TRBV4-1 and TRBJ1-2, with a tentative D call TRBD1 (5 bases). Trimming shortened V by 0 bases and J by 8 bases, and 19 bases separated the two germline ends. The CDR3 has 16 residues. Germline V lookup: CDR1 MGHRA, CDR2 YSYEKL. The CDR3 is CASSQDMGLAGHGYTF. The CDR3 DNA sequence: TGCGCCAGCAGCCAAGATATGGGTTTGGCAGGGCACGGCTACACCTTC.

The chain has TRBV5-1 and TRBJ1-2, with D uncertain. V shed 0 bases and J shed 4 bases, with 13 bases lying between them. CDR1 is SGHRS and CDR2 is YFSETQ in the germline V gene. The length of the CDR3 is 15 residues. CDR3: CASSLAVVASYGYTF. CDR3 coding DNA: TGCGCCAGCAGCTTGGCAGTGGTGGCTTCCTATGGCTACACCTTC. Drawing the rest from reference TRBV5-1 and TRBJ1-2, the complete variable domain is KAGVTQTPRYLIKTRGQQVTLSCSPISGHRSVSWYQQTPGQGLQFLFEYFSETQRNKGNFPGRFSGRQFSNSRSEMNVSTLELGDSALYLCASSLAVVASYGYTFGSGTRLTVV.

The chain links TRBV7-9 to TRBJ2-5; TRBD2 might be the D (6 bases). Germline V gene data show CDR1 as SEHNR and CDR2 as FQNEAQ (reference sequence). V lost 6 bases to trimming and J lost 0 bases, with 14 bases between them. The CDR3 is made up of 15 amino acids. CDR3 coding DNA: TGTGCCAGCAGACCCGGGGAGGCAGACCAAGAGACCCAGTACTTC. It encodes CASRPGEADQETQYF.

The chain recombines TRBV7-2 with TRBJ1-3, with a possible D match to TRBD1 (6 bases). Germline V lookup: CDR1 SGHTA, CDR2 FQGNSA. The CDR3 is 14 amino acids. The V gene lost 5 bases and the J gene lost 4 bases, with 12 bases spanning the gap. CDR3 sequence: CASSPTGTGNTIYF. CDR3 DNA: TGTGCCAGCAGCCCCACAGGGACAGGAAACACCATATATTTT.

The J gene is TRBJ2-3, the V gene TRBV7-9; TRBD2 matches 11 bases. CDR1 and CDR2 from the germline V gene are SEHNR and FQNEAQ (reference sequence). The CDR3 covers 16 residues. V was pared by 1 base and J by 2 bases, with 2 bases of the junction left unmatched. The CDR3 protein is CASSLGLAGTTDTQYF. The DNA of the CDR3 is TGTGCCAGCAGCTTAGGACTAGCGGGAACCACAGATACGCAGTATTTT. The whole variable domain, remainder taken from reference TRBV7-9 and TRBJ2-3, is DTGVSQNPRHKITKRGQNVTFRCDPISEHNRLYWYRQTLGQGPEFLTYFQNEAQLEKSRLLSDRFSAERPKGSFSTLEIQRTEQGDSAMYLCASSLGLAGTTDTQYFGPGTRLTVL.

The chain joins TRBV6-5 to TRBJ2-5; 8 bases match TRBD1. The germline V gene has CDR1 MNHEY and CDR2 SVGAGI. The J segment lost 4 bases and the V segment lost 0 bases, leaving 7 bases of the junction unmatched. The CDR3 contains 16 residues. CDR3 sequence (DNA): TGTGCCAGCAGTTACTCCCGGACAGGGATGGGAGAGACCCAGTACTTC. It is translated as CASSYSRTGMGETQYF.

The rearrangement uses TRBV9 and TRBJ2-1; D is possibly TRBD2 (6 bases). Per germline, CDR1 SGDLS and CDR2 YYNGEE. Trimming left V 4 bases short and J 3 bases short, with 17 bases between. There are 16 residues in the CDR3. The CDR3 nucleotides read TGTGCCAGCAGCCCCGAGCTAGCGAGAATCTACAATGAGCAGTTCTTC. This gives the protein CASSPELARIYNEQFF.

CDR3 sequence: CASRPQAGGPKGEQFF. The DNA of the CDR3 is TGTGCCAGCAGACCGCAAGCGGGAGGACCAAAGGGTGAGCAGTTCTTC. The chain combines TRBV6-6 with TRBJ2-1, with TRBD2 matching 9 bases. The V gene end was trimmed by 6 bases and the J gene end by 9 bases; junction bases not matched to a gene: 15. The germline V gene has CDR1 MNHNY and CDR2 SVGAGI (reference sequence). There are 16 residues in the CDR3.

The CDR3 DNA follows: TGTGCCAGCAGCTTAGGAGATGGGGGCCGAGCAGAAGCTTTCTTT. Translating gives CASSLGDGGRAEAFF. V gene TRBV7-9 combines with J gene TRBJ1-1, with D possibly being TRBD1 (6 bases). The CDR3 runs 15 residues. The V end was cut by 1 base, the J end by 8 bases, with 17 bases between. Germline-derived CDR1 and CDR2 are SEHNR and FQNEAQ (reference sequence).

The chain is built from TRBV15 and TRBJ2-1; 9 bases are shared with TRBD2. Germline-derived CDR1 and CDR2 are LNHNV and YYDKDF (reference sequence). The CDR3 is 16 residues long. The V segment lost 0 bases and the J segment 5 bases; nucleotides outside the gene matches: 5. CDR3 protein: CATSRDWGLANNEQFF. The CDR3 bases are TGTGCCACCAGCAGAGATTGGGGACTAGCTAACAATGAGCAGTTCTTC.

V and J are TRBV7-9 and TRBJ2-1; 10 bases align to TRBD2. Germline V gives CDR1 SEHNR, CDR2 FQNEAQ (reference sequence). The CDR3 has 15 amino acids. V lost 1 base, J lost 8 bases, and 5 bases stayed unmatched. The CDR3 DNA sequence: TGTGCCAGCAGCTTAGAGGCAGCGGGAGGGCATGAGCAGTTCTTC. Translated: CASSLEAAGGHEQFF.

The rearrangement uses TRBV6-6 and TRBJ2-2, with 8 bases that match TRBD1. The V gene's germline CDR1 is MNHNY and CDR2 SVGAGI (reference sequence). The trim removed 2 bases at V and 7 bases at J, leaving 3 bases unmatched. CDR3 length: 14 residues. Here the CDR3 reads CASSYDRGGGELFF. The CDR3 nucleotides read TGTGCCAGCAGTTACGACAGGGGAGGCGGGGAGCTGTTTTTT.

The chain is built from TRBV28 and TRBJ2-1; weak D call: TRBD2 (7 bases). CDR1 and CDR2 (germline): MDHEN, SYDVKM. V gave up 7 bases and J gave up 2 bases, with 15 bases separating them. The CDR3 extends over 15 amino acids. The DNA for the CDR3 is TGTGCCAGCATTCAACACGGGGGGCCCTACAATGAGCAGTTCTTC. Its protein product is CASIQHGGPYNEQFF.

V gene TRBV12-5 combines with J gene TRBJ1-5; D call uncertain. Germline V CDR1 and CDR2: LGHNT, FRNRAP. The CDR3 totals 12 residues. Trimming pared 7 bases from V and 0 bases from J, leaving 4 bases between. As DNA, the CDR3 is TGTGCTAGTGCAGTTAGCAATCAGCCCCAGCATTTT. Translated, it gives CASAVSNQPQHF.